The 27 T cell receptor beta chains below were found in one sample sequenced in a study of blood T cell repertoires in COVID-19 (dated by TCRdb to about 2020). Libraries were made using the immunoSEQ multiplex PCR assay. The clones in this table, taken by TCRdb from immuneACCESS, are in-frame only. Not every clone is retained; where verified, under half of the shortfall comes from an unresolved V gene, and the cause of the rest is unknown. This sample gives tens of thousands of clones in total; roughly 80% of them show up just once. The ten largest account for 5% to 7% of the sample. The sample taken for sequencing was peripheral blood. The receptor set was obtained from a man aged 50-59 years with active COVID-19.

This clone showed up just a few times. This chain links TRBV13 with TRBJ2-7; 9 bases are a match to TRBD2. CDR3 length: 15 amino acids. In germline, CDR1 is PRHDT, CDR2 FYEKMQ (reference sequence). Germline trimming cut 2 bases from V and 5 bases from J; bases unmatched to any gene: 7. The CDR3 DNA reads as TGTGCCAGCAGCTTACCGGCTAGCGGGATTCACGAGCAGTACTTC. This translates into CASSLPASGIHEQYF.

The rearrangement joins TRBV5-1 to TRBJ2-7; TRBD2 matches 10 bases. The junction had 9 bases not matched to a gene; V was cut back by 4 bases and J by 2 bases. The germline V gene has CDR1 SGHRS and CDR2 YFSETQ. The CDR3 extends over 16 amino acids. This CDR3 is CASSLRVAGGTYEQYF. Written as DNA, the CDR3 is TGCGCCAGCAGCCTTCGGGTAGCGGGAGGTACCTACGAGCAGTACTTC. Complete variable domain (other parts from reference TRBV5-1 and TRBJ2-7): KAGVTQTPRYLIKTRGQQVTLSCSPISGHRSVSWYQQTPGQGLQFLFEYFSETQRNKGNFPGRFSGRQFSNSRSEMNVSTLELGDSALYLCASSLRVAGGTYEQYFGPGTRLTVT.

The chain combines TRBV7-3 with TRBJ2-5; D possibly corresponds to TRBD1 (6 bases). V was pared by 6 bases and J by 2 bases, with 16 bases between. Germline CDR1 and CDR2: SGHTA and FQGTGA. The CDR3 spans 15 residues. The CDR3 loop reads CASRRSWTEQETQYF. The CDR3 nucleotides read TGTGCCAGCAGACGCTCCTGGACAGAGCAAGAGACCCAGTACTTC. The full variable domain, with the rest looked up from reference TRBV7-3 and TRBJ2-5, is GAGVSQTPSNKVTEKGKYVELRCDPISGHTALYWYRQSLGQGPEFLIYFQGTGAADDSGLPNDRFFAVRPEGSVSTLKIQRTERGDSAVYLCASRRSWTEQETQYFGPGTRLLVL.

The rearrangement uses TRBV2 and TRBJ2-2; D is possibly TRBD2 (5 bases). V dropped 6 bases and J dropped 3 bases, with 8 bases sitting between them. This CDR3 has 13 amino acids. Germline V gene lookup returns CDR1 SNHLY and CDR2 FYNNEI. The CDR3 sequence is CASRKDYTGELFF. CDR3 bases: TGTGCCAGCAGGAAGGACTACACCGGGGAGCTGTTTTTT.

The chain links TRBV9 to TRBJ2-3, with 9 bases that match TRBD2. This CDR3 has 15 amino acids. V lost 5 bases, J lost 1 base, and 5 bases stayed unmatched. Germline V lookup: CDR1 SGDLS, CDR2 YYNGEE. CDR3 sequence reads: CASRHSSGGTDTQYF. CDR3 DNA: TGTGCCAGCAGACATTCTAGCGGGGGCACAGATACGCAGTATTTT.

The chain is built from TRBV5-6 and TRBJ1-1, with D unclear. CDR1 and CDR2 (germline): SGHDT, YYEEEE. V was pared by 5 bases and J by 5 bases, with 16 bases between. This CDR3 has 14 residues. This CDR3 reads CASSSLPGRTEAFF. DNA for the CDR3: TGTGCCAGCAGTTCCCTCCCGGGGAGGACTGAAGCTTTCTTT.

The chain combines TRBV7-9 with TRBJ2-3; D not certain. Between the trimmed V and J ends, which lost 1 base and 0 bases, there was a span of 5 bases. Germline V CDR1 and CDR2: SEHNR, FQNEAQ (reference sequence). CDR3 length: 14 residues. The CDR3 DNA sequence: TGTGCCAGCAGCTTAGTGGGCAGCACAGATACGCAGTATTTT. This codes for CASSLVGSTDTQYF. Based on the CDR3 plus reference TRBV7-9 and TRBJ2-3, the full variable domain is DTGVSQNPRHKITKRGQNVTFRCDPISEHNRLYWYRQTLGQGPEFLTYFQNEAQLEKSRLLSDRFSAERPKGSFSTLEIQRTEQGDSAMYLCASSLVGSTDTQYFGPGTRLTVL.

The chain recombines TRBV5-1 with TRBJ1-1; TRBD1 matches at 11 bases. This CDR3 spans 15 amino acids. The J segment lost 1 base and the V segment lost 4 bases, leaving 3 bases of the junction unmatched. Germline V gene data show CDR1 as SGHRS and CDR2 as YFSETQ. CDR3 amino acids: CASSTGQGANTEAFF. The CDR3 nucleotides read TGCGCCAGCAGCACTGGACAGGGGGCGAACACTGAAGCTTTCTTT.

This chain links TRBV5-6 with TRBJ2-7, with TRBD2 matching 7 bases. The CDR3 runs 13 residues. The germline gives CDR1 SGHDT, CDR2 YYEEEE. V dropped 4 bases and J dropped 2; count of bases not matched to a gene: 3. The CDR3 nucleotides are TGTGCCAGCAGCCCTAGCGGCCCCTACGAGCAGTACTTC. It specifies CASSPSGPYEQYF.

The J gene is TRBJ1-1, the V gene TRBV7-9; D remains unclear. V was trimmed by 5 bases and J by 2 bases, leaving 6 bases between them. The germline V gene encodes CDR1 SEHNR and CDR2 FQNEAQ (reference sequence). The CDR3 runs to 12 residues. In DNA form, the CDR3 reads TGTGCCAGCAGCCACTATAACACTGAAGCTTTCTTT. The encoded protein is CASSHYNTEAFF.

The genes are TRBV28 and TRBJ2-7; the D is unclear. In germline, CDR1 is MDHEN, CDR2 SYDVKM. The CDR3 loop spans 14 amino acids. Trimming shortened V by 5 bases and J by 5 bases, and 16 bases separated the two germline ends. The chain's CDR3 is CASSPDNRRHEQYF. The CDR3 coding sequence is TGTGCCAGCAGTCCAGACAACAGACGCCACGAGCAGTACTTC.

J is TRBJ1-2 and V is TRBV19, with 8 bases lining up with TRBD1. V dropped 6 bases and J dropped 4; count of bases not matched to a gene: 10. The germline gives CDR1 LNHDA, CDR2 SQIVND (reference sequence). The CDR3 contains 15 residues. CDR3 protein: CASSPSTGVVYGYTF. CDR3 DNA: TGTGCCAGTAGCCCCTCGACAGGGGTAGTCTATGGCTACACCTTC. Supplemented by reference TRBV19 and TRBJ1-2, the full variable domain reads DGGITQSPKYLFRKEGQNVTLSCEQNLNHDAMYWYRQDPGQGLRLIYYSQIVNDFQKGDIAEGYSVSREKKESFPLTVTSAQKNPTAFYLCASSPSTGVVYGYTFGSGTRLTVV.

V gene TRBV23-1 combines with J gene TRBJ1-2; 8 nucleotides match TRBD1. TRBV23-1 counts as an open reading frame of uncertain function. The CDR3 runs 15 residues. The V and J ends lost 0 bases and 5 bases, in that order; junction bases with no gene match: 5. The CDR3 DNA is TGCGCCAGCAGTCAATCGGGGGACAGGATTTATGGCTACACCTTC. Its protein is CASSQSGDRIYGYTF.

The CDR3 region has the DNA TGTGCCAGCAGCCAAGCCCACACAGGGTATAGCAATCAGCCCCAGCATTTT. It is translated as CASSQAHTGYSNQPQHF. This chain joins TRBV4-2 and TRBJ1-5; TRBD1 might be the D (6 bases). The CDR3 totals 17 residues. The germline CDR1 and CDR2 sequences are LGHNA and YNFKEQ. The germline V and J ends were trimmed by 1 base and 0 bases, with 13 bases remaining between them.

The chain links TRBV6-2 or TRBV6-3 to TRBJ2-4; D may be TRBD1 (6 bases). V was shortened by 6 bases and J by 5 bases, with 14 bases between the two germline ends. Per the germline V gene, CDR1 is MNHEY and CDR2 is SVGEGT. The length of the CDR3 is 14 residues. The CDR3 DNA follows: TGTGCCAGCAGCCACCAGGGGTTCGAAAACATTCAGTACTTC. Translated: CASSHQGFENIQYF.

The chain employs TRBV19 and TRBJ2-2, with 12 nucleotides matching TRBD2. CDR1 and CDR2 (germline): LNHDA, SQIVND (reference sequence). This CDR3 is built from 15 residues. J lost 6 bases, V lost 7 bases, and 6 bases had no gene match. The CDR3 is CASTRLAGDPGELFF. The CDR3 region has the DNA TGTGCCAGTACCAGACTAGCGGGAGACCCCGGGGAGCTGTTTTTT.

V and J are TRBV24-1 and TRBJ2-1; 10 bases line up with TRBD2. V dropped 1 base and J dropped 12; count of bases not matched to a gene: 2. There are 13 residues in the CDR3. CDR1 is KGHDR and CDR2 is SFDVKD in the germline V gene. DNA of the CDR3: TGTGCCACCAGTGATTTTCTAGCGGGAGCGCAGTTCTTC. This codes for CATSDFLAGAQFF.

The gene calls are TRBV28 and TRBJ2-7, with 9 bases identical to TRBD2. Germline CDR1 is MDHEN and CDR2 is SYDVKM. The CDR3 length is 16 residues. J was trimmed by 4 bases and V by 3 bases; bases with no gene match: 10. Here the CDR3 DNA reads TGTGCCAGCAGTTTTAGCCTCGGGCTAGCGGGGTACGAGCAGTACTTC. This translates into CASSFSLGLAGYEQYF.

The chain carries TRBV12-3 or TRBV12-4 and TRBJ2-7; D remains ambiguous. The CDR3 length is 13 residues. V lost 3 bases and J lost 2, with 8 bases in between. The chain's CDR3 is CASSFAAPYEQYF. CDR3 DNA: TGTGCCAGCAGTTTCGCGGCTCCCTACGAGCAGTACTTC.

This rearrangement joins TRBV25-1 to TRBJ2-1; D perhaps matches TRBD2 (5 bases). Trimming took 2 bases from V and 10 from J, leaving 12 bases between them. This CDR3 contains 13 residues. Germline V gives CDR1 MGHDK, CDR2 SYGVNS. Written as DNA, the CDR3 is TGTGCCAGCAGTGAAAGGGAGCCCGAGGAGCAGTTCTTC. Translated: CASSEREPEEQFF.

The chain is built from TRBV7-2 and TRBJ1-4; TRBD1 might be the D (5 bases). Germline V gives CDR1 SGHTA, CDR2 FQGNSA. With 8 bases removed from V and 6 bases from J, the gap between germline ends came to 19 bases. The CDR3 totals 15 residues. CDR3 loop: CASGMTAFTHEKLFF. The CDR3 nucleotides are TGTGCCAGCGGGATGACAGCCTTTACTCATGAAAAACTGTTTTTT.

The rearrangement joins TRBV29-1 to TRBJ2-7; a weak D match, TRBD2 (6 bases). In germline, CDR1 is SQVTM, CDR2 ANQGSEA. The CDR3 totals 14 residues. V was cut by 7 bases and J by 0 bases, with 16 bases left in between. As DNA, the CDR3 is TGCAGCGCCCTATATGGGACTTCCTCCTACGAGCAGTACTTC. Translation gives CSALYGTSSYEQYF.

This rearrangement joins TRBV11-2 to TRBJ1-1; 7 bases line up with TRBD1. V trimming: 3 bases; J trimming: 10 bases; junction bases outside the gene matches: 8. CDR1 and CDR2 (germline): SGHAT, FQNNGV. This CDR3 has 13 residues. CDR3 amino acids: CASSFSTGASAFF. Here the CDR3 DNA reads TGTGCCAGCAGCTTCTCCACAGGGGCGTCAGCTTTCTTT.

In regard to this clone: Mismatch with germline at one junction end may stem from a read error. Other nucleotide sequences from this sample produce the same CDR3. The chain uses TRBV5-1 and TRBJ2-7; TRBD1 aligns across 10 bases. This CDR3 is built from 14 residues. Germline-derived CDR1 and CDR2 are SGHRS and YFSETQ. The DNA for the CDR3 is TGCGCCAGCAGTTTGGACAGGGGGAGAGACGAGCAGTACTTC. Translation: CASSLDRGRDEQYF.

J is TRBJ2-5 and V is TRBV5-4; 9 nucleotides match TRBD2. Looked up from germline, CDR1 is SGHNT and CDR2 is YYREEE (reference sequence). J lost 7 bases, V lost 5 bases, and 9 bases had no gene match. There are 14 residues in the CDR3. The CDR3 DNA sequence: TGTGCCAGCAGGAAGGAGTTGCGGGGGGGGACCCAGTACTTC. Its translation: CASRKELRGGTQYF.

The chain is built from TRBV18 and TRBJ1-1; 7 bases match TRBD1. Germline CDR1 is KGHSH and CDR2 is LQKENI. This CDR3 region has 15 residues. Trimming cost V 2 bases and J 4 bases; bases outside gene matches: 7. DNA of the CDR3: TGTGCCAGCTCACCATTTATCCAGGGGGGCACTGAAGCTTTCTTT. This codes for CASSPFIQGGTEAFF.

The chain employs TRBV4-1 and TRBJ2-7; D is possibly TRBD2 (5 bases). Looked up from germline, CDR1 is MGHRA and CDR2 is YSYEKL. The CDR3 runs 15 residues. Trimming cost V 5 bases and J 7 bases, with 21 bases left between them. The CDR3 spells CASSSRAGERWEQYF. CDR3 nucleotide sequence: TGCGCCAGCAGCTCGAGGGCAGGCGAGAGATGGGAGCAGTACTTC.